This TCR beta chain was sequenced for a study of blood T cell repertoires in COVID-19. As for the study in general: Samples came from the United States, Italy and Spain, spanning acute and convalescent COVID-19.

How the authors handled the data: Amplification from reference gene primers served as the basis for estimated nucleated cell counts. Produced via immunoSEQ multiplex PCR; TCRdb's table is partial and in-frame only. D and trimming were read from the DNA, whereas the V and J calls and clone size are those reported in that table. Here the sample spans roughly 250,000 clones, about 87% being singletons. CDR3 size: 19 residues. V gave up 2 bases and J gave up 3 bases; unmatched junction bases: 9. From germline, CDR1 is SGHNT and CDR2 YYREEE (reference sequence). Participants came from 24 US areas, aged roughly 18 to 89 years.

The V call is TRBV5-4, the J call TRBJ2-3; 16 bases are a match to TRBD2. What was sequenced was PBMCs or T cells enriched from blood (not recorded which). The receptor's source is a woman aged 30 to 39 with acute COVID-19. CDR3 nucleotide sequence: TGTGCCAGCAGCTTTCCCGGGACTAGCGGGGGGGATAGGACAGATACGCAGTATTTT. Translating it yields CASSFPGTSGGDRTDTQYF. The full variable domain, completed using reference TRBV5-4 and TRBJ2-3, is ETGVTQSPTHLIKTRGQQVTLRCSSQSGHNTVSWYQQALGQGPQFIFQYYREEENGRGNFPPRFSGLQFPNYSSELNVNALELDDSALYLCASSFPGTSGGDRTDTQYFGPGTRLTVL.